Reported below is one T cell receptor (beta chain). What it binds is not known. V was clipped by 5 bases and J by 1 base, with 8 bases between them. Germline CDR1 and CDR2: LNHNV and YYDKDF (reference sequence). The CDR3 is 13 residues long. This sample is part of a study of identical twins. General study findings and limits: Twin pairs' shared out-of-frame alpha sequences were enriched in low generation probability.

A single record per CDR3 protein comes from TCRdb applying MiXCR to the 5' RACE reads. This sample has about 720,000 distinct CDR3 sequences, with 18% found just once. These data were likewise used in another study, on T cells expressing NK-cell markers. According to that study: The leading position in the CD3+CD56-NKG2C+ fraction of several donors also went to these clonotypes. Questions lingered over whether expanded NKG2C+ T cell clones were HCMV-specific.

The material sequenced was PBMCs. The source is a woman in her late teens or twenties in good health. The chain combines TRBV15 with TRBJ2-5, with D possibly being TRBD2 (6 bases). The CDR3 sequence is CATSGGLQETQYF. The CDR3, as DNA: TGTGCCACCAGCGGGGGACTCCAAGAGACCCAGTACTTC.